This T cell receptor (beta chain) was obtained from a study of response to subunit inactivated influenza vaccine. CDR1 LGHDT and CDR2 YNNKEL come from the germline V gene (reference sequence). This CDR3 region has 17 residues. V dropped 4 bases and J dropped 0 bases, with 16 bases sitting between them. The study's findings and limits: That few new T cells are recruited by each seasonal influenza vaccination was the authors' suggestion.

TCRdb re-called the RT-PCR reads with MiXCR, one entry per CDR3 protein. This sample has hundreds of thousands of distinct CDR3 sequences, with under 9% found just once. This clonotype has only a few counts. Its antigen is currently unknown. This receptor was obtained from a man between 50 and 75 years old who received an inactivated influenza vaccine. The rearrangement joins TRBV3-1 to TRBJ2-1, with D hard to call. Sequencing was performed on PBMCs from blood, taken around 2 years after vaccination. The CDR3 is CASSPPFLVGSYNEQFF. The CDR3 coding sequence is TGTGCCAGCAGCCCACCATTTCTAGTAGGCTCCTACAATGAGCAGTTCTTC.